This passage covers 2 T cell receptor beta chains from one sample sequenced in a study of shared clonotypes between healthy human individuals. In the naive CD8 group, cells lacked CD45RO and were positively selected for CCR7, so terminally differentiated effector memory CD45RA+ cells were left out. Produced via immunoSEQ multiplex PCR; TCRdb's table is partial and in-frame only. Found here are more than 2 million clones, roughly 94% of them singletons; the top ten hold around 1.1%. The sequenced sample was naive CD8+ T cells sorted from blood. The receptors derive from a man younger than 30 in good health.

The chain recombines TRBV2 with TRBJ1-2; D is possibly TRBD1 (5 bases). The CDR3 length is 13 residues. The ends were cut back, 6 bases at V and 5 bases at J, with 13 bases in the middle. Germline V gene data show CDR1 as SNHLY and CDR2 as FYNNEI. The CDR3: CASSPGREYGYTF. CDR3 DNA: TGTGCCAGCAGCCCCGGCAGGGAATATGGCTACACCTTC.

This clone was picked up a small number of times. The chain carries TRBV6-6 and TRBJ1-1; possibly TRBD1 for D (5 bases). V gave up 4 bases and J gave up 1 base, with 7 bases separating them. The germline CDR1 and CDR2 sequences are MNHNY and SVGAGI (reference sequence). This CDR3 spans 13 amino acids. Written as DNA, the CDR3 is TGTGCCAGCAGTTCTGGGGGGAACACTGAAGCTTTCTTT. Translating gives CASSSGGNTEAFF.